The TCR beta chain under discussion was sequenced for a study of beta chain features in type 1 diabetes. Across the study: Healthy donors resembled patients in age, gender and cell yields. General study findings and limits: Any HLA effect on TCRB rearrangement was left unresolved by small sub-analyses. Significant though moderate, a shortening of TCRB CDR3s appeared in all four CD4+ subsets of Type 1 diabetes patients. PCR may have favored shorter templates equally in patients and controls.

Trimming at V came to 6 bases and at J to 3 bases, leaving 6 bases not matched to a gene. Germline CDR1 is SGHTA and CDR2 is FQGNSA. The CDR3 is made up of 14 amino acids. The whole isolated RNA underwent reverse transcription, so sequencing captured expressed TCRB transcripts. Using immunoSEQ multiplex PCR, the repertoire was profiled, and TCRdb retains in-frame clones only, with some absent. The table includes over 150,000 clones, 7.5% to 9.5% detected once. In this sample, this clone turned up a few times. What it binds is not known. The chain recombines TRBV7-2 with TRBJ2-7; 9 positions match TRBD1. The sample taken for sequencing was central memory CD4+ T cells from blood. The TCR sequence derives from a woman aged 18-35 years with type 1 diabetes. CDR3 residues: CASSRPGQGYEQYF. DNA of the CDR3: TGTGCCAGCAGTCGCCCGGGACAGGGCTACGAGCAGTACTTC.